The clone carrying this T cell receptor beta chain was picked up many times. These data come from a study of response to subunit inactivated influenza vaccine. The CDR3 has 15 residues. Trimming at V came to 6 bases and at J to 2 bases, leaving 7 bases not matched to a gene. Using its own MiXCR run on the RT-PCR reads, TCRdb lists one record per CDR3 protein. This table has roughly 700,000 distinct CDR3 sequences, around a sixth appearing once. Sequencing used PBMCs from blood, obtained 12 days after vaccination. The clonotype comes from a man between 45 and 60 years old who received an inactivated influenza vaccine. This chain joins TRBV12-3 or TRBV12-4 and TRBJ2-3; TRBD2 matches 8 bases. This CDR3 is CASSPVAGYTDTQYF. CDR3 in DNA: TGTGCCAGCAGCCCCGTAGCGGGATACACAGATACGCAGTATTTT.